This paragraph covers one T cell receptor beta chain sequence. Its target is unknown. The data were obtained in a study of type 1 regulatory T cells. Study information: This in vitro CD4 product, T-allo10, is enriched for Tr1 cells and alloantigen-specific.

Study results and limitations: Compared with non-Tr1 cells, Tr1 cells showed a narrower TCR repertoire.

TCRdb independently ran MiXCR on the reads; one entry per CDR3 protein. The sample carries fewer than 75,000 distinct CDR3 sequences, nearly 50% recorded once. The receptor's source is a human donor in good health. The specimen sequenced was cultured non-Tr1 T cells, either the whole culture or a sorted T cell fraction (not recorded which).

This chain's CDR3 is CASSQSLALGQETQYF. As DNA, the CDR3 is TGTGCCAGCAGCCAATCACTCGCCCTGGGGCAAGAGACCCAGTACTTC. The chain is built from TRBV4-2 and TRBJ2-5; D ambiguous. Trimming took 2 bases from V and 2 from J, leaving 15 bases between them. The CDR3 runs 16 residues. Germline V lookup: CDR1 LGHNA, CDR2 YNFKEQ.